This TCR beta chain was recorded in a study of cytomegalovirus exposure and HLA in healthy donors. About the research overall: In a previous analysis, 95 million to 130 million unique TCR beta sequences were found from 170 million or so T cells. Of the donors genotyped, approximately 400 in all, about 80% fell in the Caucasian-associated ancestry cluster.

This CDR3 region has 12 residues. V was cut by 6 bases and J by 4 bases, with 9 bases left in between. Germline CDR1 MNHEY, CDR2 SVGAGI. A few counts support this clone. Primers for the PCR totalled 60 Vbeta and 13 Jbeta. The protocol was immunoSEQ multiplex PCR, while the TCRdb copy is restricted to in-frame clones and leaves out a portion. Among 150,000 to 200,000 clones, 60% to 80% were seen once, and the ten largest hold about 1%. The clonotype was recovered from a woman aged 50 to 65 in good health and CMV-seropositive. The sequencing sample was made of PBMCs. The chain carries TRBV6-5 and TRBJ1-2; D unresolved. CDR3 protein: CASRPPGYGYTF. DNA for the CDR3: TGTGCCAGCAGACCGCCCGGCTATGGCTACACCTTC.